Following are 25 T cell receptor beta chains from one sample sequenced in a study of T cells expressing NK-cell markers. TCRdb processed the 5' RACE reads again and assigns one entry to each CDR3 protein, with no DNA. The table for this sample gives about 150,000 distinct CDR3 sequences. The sequenced material came from blood T cells: a sorted CD56 or NKG2C T cell subset, CD4+ or CD8+ T cells, or bulk PBMC T cells (not recorded which). The source is a woman aged 45-65 years in good health.

V and J are TRBV30 and TRBJ2-2; TCRdb lists TRBD1, though no DNA is available to test this call. Germline CDR1 GTSNPN, CDR2 SVGIG (reference sequence). The CDR3 sequence is 14 residues long. CDR3 amino acids: CAWAWTGGTGELFF.

This chain's CDR3 is CASSSTGELFF. The V gene is TRBV11-2, the J gene TRBJ2-2. Germline values: CDR1 SGHAT, CDR2 FQNNGV. This CDR3 has 11 residues. The whole variable domain, remainder taken from reference TRBV11-2 and TRBJ2-2, is EAGVAQSPRYKIIEKRQSVAFWCNPISGHATLYWYQQILGQGPKLLIQFQNNGVVDDSQLPKDRFSAERLKGVDSTLKIQPAKLEDSAVYLCASSSTGELFFGEGSRLTVL.

The chain recombines TRBV5-1 with TRBJ2-4; checking the TCRdb D call of TRBD1 is not possible without DNA. This CDR3 has 15 residues. Germline V gene data show CDR1 as SGHRS and CDR2 as YFSETQ. This CDR3 is CASSLFGTGENIQYF.

The CDR3 loop reads CSARSLSYEQYF. The V call is TRBV20-1, the J call TRBJ2-7. The CDR3 totals 12 residues. The V gene's germline CDR1 is DFQATT and CDR2 SNEGSKA (reference sequence).

The chain has TRBV5-5 and TRBJ2-2; no DNA is available, so the TRBD1 call from TCRdb remains unchecked. The CDR3 loop spans 15 amino acids. Germline CDR1 is SGHKS and CDR2 is YYEKEE (reference sequence). The CDR3 is CASSFGHTNTGELFF.

This chain connects TRBV14 to TRBJ2-7. The length of the CDR3 is 14 residues. CDR1 is SGHDN, CDR2 FVKESK, per germline. CDR3 loop: CASSPQAVPYEQYF.

The V gene is TRBV27, the J gene TRBJ1-2; no DNA is available, so the TRBD1 call from TCRdb remains unchecked. CDR1 is MNHEY, CDR2 SMNVEV, per germline (reference sequence). CDR3 size: 13 residues. The CDR3: CASSFTPNRGYTF.

The chain carries TRBV27 and TRBJ1-2; lacking DNA, the TRBD1 call made by TCRdb goes unchecked. The length of the CDR3 is 15 residues. The V gene's germline CDR1 is MNHEY and CDR2 SMNVEV (reference sequence). CDR3 sequence reads: CASNPTGFPIYGYTF.

The chain has TRBV7-9 and TRBJ2-3; TCRdb's assignment of TRBD1 cannot be checked, as there is no DNA. Germline-derived CDR1 and CDR2 are SEHNR and FQNEAQ (reference sequence). The CDR3 loop spans 16 amino acids. CDR3 amino acids: CASSPKWGLSTDTQYF.

V is TRBV7-6 and J is TRBJ2-4; TCRdb's D call of TRBD1 is untestable without DNA. Germline CDR1 and CDR2: SGHVS and FNYEAQ. The CDR3 sequence is 16 residues long. CDR3 loop: CASSEGSGADVDIQYF. The full variable domain, with the rest looked up from reference TRBV7-6 and TRBJ2-4, is GAGVSQSPRYKVTKRGQDVALRCDPISGHVSLYWYRQALGQGPEFLTYFNYEAQQDKSGLPNDRFSAERPEGSISTLTIQRTEQRDSAMYRCASSEGSGADVDIQYFGAGTRLSVL.

The gene calls are TRBV10-1 and TRBJ2-1; the TCRdb call, TRBD2, lacks DNA for checking. There are 16 residues in the CDR3. CDR1 is WNHNN, CDR2 SYGVQD, per germline (reference sequence). CDR3 in amino acids: CASTERRTSGYNEQFF.

This sequence joins TRBV11-3 and TRBJ2-1. The CDR3 runs 15 residues. Germline CDR1 reads SGHNT; CDR2 reads YENEEA. CDR3 amino acids: CASSPLTSSYNEQFF.

The chain couples TRBV6-1 to TRBJ1-6; absent DNA, TCRdb's TRBD1 call cannot be checked. The germline V gene encodes CDR1 MNHNS and CDR2 SASEGT. The CDR3 loop spans 13 amino acids. This CDR3 is CASTDRENSPLHF.

V gene TRBV28 combines with J gene TRBJ2-3; TCRdb selects TRBD2, and the lack of DNA leaves this call unchecked. Germline values: CDR1 MDHEN, CDR2 SYDVKM. CDR3 size: 15 residues. The chain's CDR3 is CASTLSTGVTDTQYF.

The chain recombines TRBV2 with TRBJ2-1; the TCRdb D gene call, TRBD2, has no DNA to confirm it. The CDR3 length is 15 residues. Per germline, CDR1 SNHLY and CDR2 FYNNEI. CDR3 region: CASSDRGLVDNEQFF.

This chain connects TRBV27 to TRBJ2-1. CDR3 size: 13 residues. CDR1 is MNHEY, CDR2 SMNVEV, per germline (reference sequence). The CDR3 here is CASSFGFYNEQFF.

The chain links TRBV7-9 to TRBJ1-2; TCRdb's D call of TRBD1 is untestable without DNA. This CDR3 spans 16 amino acids. Germline assignment: CDR1 SEHNR and CDR2 FQNEAQ (reference sequence). The CDR3: CASSLRDGESNYGYTF.

This chain uses TRBV29-1 with TRBJ1-1; without DNA, the TCRdb call of TRBD1 cannot be checked. Germline CDR1 reads SQVTM; CDR2 reads ANQGSEA. This CDR3 contains 13 residues. CDR3: CSVGTGGMTEAFF.

The chain carries TRBV27 and TRBJ1-2. Germline V gives CDR1 MNHEY, CDR2 SMNVEV (reference sequence). The CDR3 is 13 amino acids. The CDR3 reads CASSLSLNYGYTF.

CDR3 in amino acids: CASSRPGSNQPQHF. V is TRBV7-2 and J is TRBJ1-5; there is no DNA to check the TCRdb D call of TRBD1. The CDR3 consists of 14 residues. Germline V gene lookup returns CDR1 SGHTA and CDR2 FQGNSA.

The rearrangement uses TRBV12-3 or TRBV12-4 and TRBJ1-5. The CDR3 length is 13 residues. CDR3 amino acids: CASSRTRNQPQHF.

This chain connects TRBV29-1 to TRBJ1-1. The CDR3 has 13 amino acids. Per germline, CDR1 SQVTM and CDR2 ANQGSEA. This CDR3 reads CSVEDRGKAEAFF.

The chain couples TRBV10-3 to TRBJ1-2; TCRdb's D gene call, TRBD1, goes unchecked for lack of DNA. In germline, CDR1 is ENHRY, CDR2 SYGVKD. The CDR3 contains 15 residues. The CDR3 here is CAISESAGLGYGYTF.

This sequence joins TRBV4-1 and TRBJ1-1. The CDR3 has 14 residues. CDR1 and CDR2 from the germline V gene are MGHRA and YSYEKL. CDR3 sequence: CASSQDSAAREAFF.

V is TRBV4-1 and J is TRBJ2-1. The length of the CDR3 is 13 residues. Germline loops: CDR1 MGHRA, CDR2 YSYEKL. The CDR3 sequence: CASSQEKLSVQFF.